A selection of T cell receptor beta chains follows, all from one sample in a study of post-analysis software for immune sequencing data. MiXCR was run by TCRdb on the PCR reads, yielding one entry per CDR3 protein. The sample lists 800,000 to 950,000 distinct CDR3 sequences; approximately 57% were seen once. The sample comprised blood. These receptors originate from a girl aged 5-17 years with multiple sclerosis. CDR3s include the opening cysteine and the closing phenylalanine or tryptophan. The D gene is left open where the match is weak. Expanded clones are given a class, and other clones once, few, many or no size at all.

few	TRBD2	TRBV7-6	TRBJ2-7	TGTGCCAGCAGTCCTACTAGCGGGAGTGATTACGAGCAGTACTTC	CASSPTSGSDYEQYF
NA	NA	TRBV20-1	TRBJ2-5	TGCAGTGCTAGACAGAGGGGTTGGGAGACCCAGTACTTC	CSARQRGWETQYF
many	TRBD2	TRBV20-1	TRBJ2-7	TGCAGTGCTAGAGATCTAGCGGGGGGGTACGAGCAGTACTTC	CSARDLAGGYEQYF
NA	NA	TRBV4-1	TRBJ1-1	TGCGCCAGCAGTCCATCGCAGGGGAACACTGAAGCTTTCTTT	CASSPSQGNTEAFF
NA	TRBD1	TRBV29-1	TRBJ2-4	TGCAGGGGGACAGGGGTTTTCGGGGAGCAGTACTTC	CRGTGVFGEQYF
NA	NA	TRBV25-1	TRBJ1-1	TGTGCCAGCAGTGAATTTGGCAGAATGAACACTGAAGCTTTCTTT	CASSEFGRMNTEAFF
NA	TRBD2	TRBV7-3	TRBJ2-1	TGTGCCAGCAGCTCGAGCGTAGCGGGGGGGAGTATTGAGCAGTTCTTC	CASSSSVAGGSIEQFF
NA	NA	TRBV20-1	TRBJ2-7	TGCAGTGCTGGTCAAAGGGTGAGAGGGACCTACGAGCAGTACTTC	CSAGQRVRGTYEQYF
few	TRBD1	TRBV5-1	TRBJ2-7	TGCGCCTCACATAAAACCGGGACAGGGACCTACGAGCAGTACTTC	CASHKTGTGTYEQYF
NA	TRBD2	TRBV3-1	TRBJ2-7	TGTGCCAGCAGCCAAGCTGGGCCTAGCGGGAGCTACGAGCAGTACTTC	CASSQAGPSGSYEQYF
NA	TRBD2	TRBV2	TRBJ2-1	TGTGCCAGCAGTGTCCGAGCGGGAGGTCAAAATGAGCAGTTCTTC	CASSVRAGGQNEQFF
once	TRBD1	TRBV2	TRBJ2-7	TGTGCCAGCAGCGGACAGGAAATTTACGAGCAGTACTTC	CASSGQEIYEQYF
NA	NA	TRBV6-6	TRBJ1-2	TGTGCCAGCAGCCAGTATAACAACTATGGCTACACCTTC	CASSQYNNYGYTF
NA	TRBD2	TRBV5-1	TRBJ2-7	TGCGCCAGCAGCTTGGAGGTTAGCGGGAGGTCCTACGAGCAGTACTTC	CASSLEVSGRSYEQYF
NA	TRBD1	TRBV7-9	TRBJ1-5	TGTGCCAGCAGCGTATTCGCCGGGACAGGGAATCAGCCCCAGCATTTT	CASSVFAGTGNQPQHF
NA	TRBD2	TRBV5-1	TRBJ2-1	TGCGCCAGCAGGGGACTAGCGAGAGCGGGTGAGCAGTTCTTC	CASRGLARAGEQFF
NA	NA	TRBV6-5	TRBJ1-2	TGTGCCAGCAGTCGTCCGACAGGAGCCAACTATGGCTACACCTTC	CASSRPTGANYGYTF
few	NA	TRBV20-1	TRBJ2-6	TGCAGTGTCGCAAAGTTAAGCTCTGGGGCCAACGTCCTGACTTTC	CSVAKLSSGANVLTF
NA	NA	TRBV20-1	TRBJ2-3	TGCAGTGCAACCCCGGGAGATTGGACAGATACGCAGTATTTT	CSATPGDWTDTQYF
NA	TRBD2	TRBV3-1	TRBJ2-7	TGTGCCAGCAGCCAAGAGGCTAGCGGGAGACACGAGCAGTACTTC	CASSQEASGRHEQYF